Detailed here is one T cell receptor beta chain. The antigen remains unidentified. The sample is drawn from a study of graft-versus-host responses after intestinal transplantation. Study overall: Isolated intestinal, liver-intestinal, or multivisceral transplants had been given to the recipients. After anti-thymocyte globulin induction, recipients took tacrolimus and steroids for approximately three years.

The J segment lost 5 bases and the V segment lost 4 bases, leaving 3 bases of the junction unmatched. The CDR3 is 14 residues long. In germline, CDR1 is SGHRS, CDR2 YFSETQ. Findings and limits, study-wide: Patients who carried graft-donor T cell macrochimerism also had high graft-versus-host to host-versus-graft clonal ratios in their allografts. Recipient marrow harbored GvH clones, some of which surfaced first in ileum or blood.

Profiled with immunoSEQ multiplex PCR; TCRdb holds only in-frame clones, not every one. The sample consists of about 100,000 clones, less than 90% of them appearing once. This TCR was recovered from a human donor who was the organ donor for an intestinal transplant. This chain connects TRBV5-1 to TRBJ1-6, with TRBD1 identical over 7 bases. Sample: unstimulated CD4+ T cells sorted from spleen or lymph node cells, taken before transplant. The DNA for the CDR3 is TGCGCCAGCAGCATAGGACAGGATAATTCACCCCTCCACTTT. Its protein product is CASSIGQDNSPLHF.